A single T cell receptor beta chain is shown here with its context. Clones were sequenced by immunoSEQ multiplex PCR, and TCRdb holds only the in-frame ones, with some missing. The sample lists some 120,000 clones; 91% were seen once. The sample originates from a study of control samples from healthy donors and cancer patients. V lost 3 bases, J lost 5 bases, and 28 bases lay in between. The CDR3 has 19 amino acids. Germline assignment: CDR1 SGHTS and CDR2 YDEGEE. The source material was blood. The TCR originated in a woman younger than 35 in good health. The chain recombines TRBV5-8 with TRBJ2-3; tentatively, D is TRBD1 or TRBD2 (7 bases each). The CDR3 spells CASSSPGRGTETLRDTQYF. The DNA of the CDR3 is TGTGCCAGCAGCTCCCCGGGGCGGGGGACAGAGACACTGAGAGATACGCAGTATTTT.